This TCR beta chain was recorded in a study of cytomegalovirus exposure and HLA in healthy donors. Study-wide points: A missense variant in DCLRE1C was later tied to TCR beta V- and J-gene trimming. In an earlier analysis, productive rearrangement rates for most beta V segments clustered near 90% or 30%.

The CDR3 is 17 residues long. Germline V gene data show CDR1 as MNHEY and CDR2 as SMNVEV (reference sequence). J lost 0 bases, V lost 6 bases, and 9 bases had no gene match. PCR was performed using 60 Vbeta and 13 Jbeta primers. How the authors handled the data: Around 11 million shared chains were among approximately 87 million unique TCR beta chains counted in a later analysis. Produced via immunoSEQ multiplex PCR; TCRdb's table is partial and in-frame only. The DNA gave D and trimming, while V, J and clone size come from that table. The sample lists roughly 60,000 clones; about 72% were seen once. This clone was seen more than once but under ten times. The target antigen is unknown.

Sequencing was performed on PBMCs. This receptor was obtained from a woman between 35 and 50 years old in good health and CMV-seropositive. The V call is TRBV27, the J call TRBJ1-2, with TRBD1 matching 11 bases. CDR3 nucleotide sequence: TGTGCCAGCAGAACAGGACAGGGGGCAATTACTAACTATGGCTACACCTTC. It is translated as CASRTGQGAITNYGYTF.